Sequencing of this T cell receptor beta chain was carried out in a study of blood T cell repertoires in COVID-19. About the research overall: Samples taken during acute and convalescent COVID-19 were collected in the United States, Italy and Spain. Sample material is recorded as cDNA or gDNA derived from T cells, B-cell-depleted T cells, or PBMCs.

Original data processing: Amplified reference gene primers provided the basis for estimating nucleated cell counts. The data were produced by immunoSEQ multiplex PCR, yet TCRdb's version contains in-frame clones alone and is incomplete. That table furnishes V, J and clone size, whereas the DNA furnished D and trimming. The table has 70,000 or so clones, more than 80% seen once. CDR1 is SGHNT and CDR2 is YENEEA in the germline V gene. This CDR3 contains 17 residues. The trim removed 5 bases at V and 6 bases at J, leaving 8 bases unmatched. The sequence derives from an elderly woman with active or convalescent COVID-19. The J gene is TRBJ2-3, the V gene TRBV11-3, with 16 positions matching TRBD2. Sequenced: peripheral blood. CDR3 region: CASSLGTSGGAADTQYF. The CDR3 nucleotides read TGTGCCAGCAGCCTCGGGACTAGCGGGGGGGCAGCTGATACGCAGTATTTT.